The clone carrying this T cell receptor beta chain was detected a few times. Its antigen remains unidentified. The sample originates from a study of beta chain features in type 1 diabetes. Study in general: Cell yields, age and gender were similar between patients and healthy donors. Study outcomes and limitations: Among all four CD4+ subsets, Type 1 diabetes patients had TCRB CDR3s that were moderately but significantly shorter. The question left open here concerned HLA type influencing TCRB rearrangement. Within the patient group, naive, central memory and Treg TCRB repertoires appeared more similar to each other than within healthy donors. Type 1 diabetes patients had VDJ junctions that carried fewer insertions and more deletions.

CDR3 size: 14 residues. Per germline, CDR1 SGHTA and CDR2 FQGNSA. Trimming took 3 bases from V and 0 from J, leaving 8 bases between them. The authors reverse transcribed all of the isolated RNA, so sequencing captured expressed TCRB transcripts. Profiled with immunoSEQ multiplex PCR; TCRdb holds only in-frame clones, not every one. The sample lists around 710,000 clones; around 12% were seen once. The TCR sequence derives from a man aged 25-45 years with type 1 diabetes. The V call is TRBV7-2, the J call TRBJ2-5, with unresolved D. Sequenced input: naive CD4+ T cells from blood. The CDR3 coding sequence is TGTGCCAGCAGCTTTGGCGGAAACCAAGAGACCCAGTACTTC. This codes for CASSFGGNQETQYF.